The clone carrying this T cell receptor (beta chain) has only a few counts. The antigen remains undetermined. It was with 60 Vbeta and 13 Jbeta primers that the PCR ran. This table comes from immunoSEQ multiplex PCR, and its TCRdb copy is limited to in-frame clones, with some not included. The sample yields 100,000 or so clones, roughly 13% seen once. The CDR3 contains 14 residues. V was cut by 0 bases and J by 1 base, with 7 bases left in between. In germline, CDR1 is SGHTS, CDR2 YDEGEE. The entry originates in a study of cytomegalovirus exposure and HLA in healthy donors. The study, taken as a whole, reports: Many donors shared some public TCRs, even though most TCR sequences were rare.

Sequenced input: PBMCs. The sequence derives from a man aged 40-50 years in good health and CMV-seropositive. The V and J genes are TRBV5-8 and TRBJ1-1; the D gene is possibly TRBD1 (6 bases). CDR3 in DNA: TGTGCCAGCAGCTTGGGGGGACAGAACACTGAAGCTTTCTTT. This codes for CASSLGGQNTEAFF. The variable domain in full, completed from reference TRBV5-8 and TRBJ1-1, reads EAGVTQSPTHLIKTRGQQATLRCSPISGHTSVYWYQQALGLGLQFLLWYDEGEERNRGNFPPRFSGRQFPNYSSELNVNALELEDSALYLCASSLGGQNTEAFFGQGTRLTVV.